This is a list of T cell receptor beta chains from one sample in a study of identical twins. MiXCR was run by TCRdb on the 5' RACE reads, yielding one entry per CDR3 protein. The profile shows about 1.7 million distinct CDR3 sequences, around 33% of them singletons. The specimen sequenced was cord blood. The receptor set was obtained from a newborn girl in good health. CDR3s include the opening cysteine and the closing phenylalanine or tryptophan. A D gene is named only where the DNA matches it firmly. Part of the rows lack a size; the others show once, few, many or a class for expanded clones.

clone_size j_call v_call d_call cdr3_nt cdr3_aa
NA TRBJ1-1 TRBV20-1 TRBD1 TGCAGTGCTAGAGGTTCATATCGGGGACAGGAACACACTGAAGCTTTCTTT CSARGSYRGQEHTEAFF
NA TRBJ2-1 TRBV4-1 TRBD2 TGCGCCAGCAGCCAACCCCTTAGCGGGAGGAATGAGCAGTTCTTC CASSQPLSGRNEQFF
few TRBJ1-2 TRBV6-1 NA TGTGCCACACACAGGGTGGGAAACTATGGCTACACCTTC CATHRVGNYGYTF
NA TRBJ2-3 TRBV5-6 TRBD2 TGTGCCAGCAGTGGACTAGCGGGTTATACGCAGTATTTT CASSGLAGYTQYF
once TRBJ1-5 TRBV24-1 TRBD1 TGTGTCATCTCCGGACAGGGAAGCAATCAGCCCCAGCATTTT CVISGQGSNQPQHF
few TRBJ2-3 TRBV3-1 NA TGTGCCAGCAGCCATTGGCCAAACACAGATACGCAGTATTTT CASSHWPNTDTQYF
NA TRBJ2-3 TRBV13 NA TGTGCCAGCAGCGGGGGTAGAACCCCAGATACGCAGTATTTT CASSGGRTPDTQYF
many TRBJ2-7 TRBV25-1 NA TGTGCCAGCAGTGAAGGGCGGACCTCCTACGAGCAGTACTTC CASSEGRTSYEQYF
NA TRBJ1-2 TRBV20-1 NA TGCAGTGCTAGCAGGGCTGGTGGCTACACCTTC CSASRAGGYTF
NA TRBJ1-6 TRBV21-1 NA TGTGCCAGCAGCAAGTCCAATTCACCCCTCCACTTT CASSKSNSPLHF
NA TRBJ2-1 TRBV2 TRBD2 TGTGCCAGCAGTGAAGCGACCCCTTTTGGAGGGACTAGCGGGGGGATCTCCTACAATGAGCAGTTCTTC CASSEATPFGGTSGGISYNEQFF
NA TRBJ2-7 TRBV11-2 TRBD2 TGTGCCAGCAGCTTTGGTACGGGACTAGCGGGCTACGAGCAGTACTTC CASSFGTGLAGYEQYF
NA TRBJ1-1 TRBV20-1 NA TGCAGTGCTAGAGATCGGGGGAAACCTAACACTGAAGCTTTCTTT CSARDRGKPNTEAFF
NA TRBJ2-7 TRBV11-2 NA TGTGCCAGCAGCTTCGGCCCCGGGGGCTCCTACGAGCAGTACTTC CASSFGPGGSYEQYF
NA TRBJ1-5 TRBV2 NA TGTGCCAGCAGTGGTAGCAGGAGGAATCAGCCCCAGCATTTT CASSGSRRNQPQHF
few TRBJ2-1 TRBV9 TRBD2 TGTGCCAGCAGCGATAGCGGGAGAACGGTTGAGCAGTTCTTC CASSDSGRTVEQFF